This record looks at one T cell receptor (beta chain) sequence and its context. Its antigen is as yet unknown. The data were taken from a study of vaccination and CD4 T cells after COVID-19. Broader study findings: Spike mono-reactivity was found in 304 of the 307 vaccine-specific clones identified in convalescent patients.

An Oncomine TCR Beta short-read assay was used to sequence the DNA from cultured CD4+ T cells. Via MiXCR, TCRdb re-called the PCR reads, giving one row per CDR3 protein. Counted here are 15,000 to 20,000 distinct CDR3 sequences, less than 60% occurring once; the ten biggest clones make up over 7%. The CDR3 loop spans 17 amino acids. V was pared by 4 bases and J by 0 bases, with 18 bases between. Looked up from germline, CDR1 is SGHVS and CDR2 is FQNEAQ. The sample's treatment: roughly ten-day PBMC culture with coronavirus spike peptide pools or control peptides (ViraFEST assay). This rearrangement joins TRBV7-8 to TRBJ1-1; D is uncertain. The origin of this receptor is a human donor who had recovered from COVID-19. Sequenced: CD4+ T cells from blood, cultured in vitro. This CDR3 reads CASSSEIGPELNTEAFF. The CDR3 coding sequence is TGTGCCAGCAGCTCGGAGATTGGTCCAGAATTGAACACTGAAGCTTTCTTT. The full variable domain, its missing parts supplied by reference TRBV7-8 and TRBJ1-1, is GAGVSQSPRYKVAKRGQDVALRCDPISGHVSLFWYQQALGQGPEFLTYFQNEAQLDKSGLPSDRFFAERPEGSVSTLKIQRTQQEDSAVYLCASSSEIGPELNTEAFFGQGTRLTVV.